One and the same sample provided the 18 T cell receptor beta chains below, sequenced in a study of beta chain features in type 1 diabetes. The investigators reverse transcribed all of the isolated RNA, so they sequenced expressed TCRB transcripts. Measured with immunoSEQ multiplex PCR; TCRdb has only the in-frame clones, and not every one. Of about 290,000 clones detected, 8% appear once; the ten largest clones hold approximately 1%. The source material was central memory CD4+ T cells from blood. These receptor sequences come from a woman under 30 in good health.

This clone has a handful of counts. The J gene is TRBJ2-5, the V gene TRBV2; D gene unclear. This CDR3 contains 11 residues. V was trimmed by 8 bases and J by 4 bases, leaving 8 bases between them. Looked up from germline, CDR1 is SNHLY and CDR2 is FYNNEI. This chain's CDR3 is CASLRRETQYF. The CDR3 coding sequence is TGTGCCAGCCTGAGGCGAGAGACCCAGTACTTC.

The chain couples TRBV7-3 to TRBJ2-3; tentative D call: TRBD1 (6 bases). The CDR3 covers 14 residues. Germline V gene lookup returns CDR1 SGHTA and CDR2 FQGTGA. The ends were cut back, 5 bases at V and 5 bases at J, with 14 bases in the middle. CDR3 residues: CASSKTGGKDTQYF. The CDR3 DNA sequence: TGTGCCAGCAGCAAGACAGGAGGTAAAGATACGCAGTATTTT. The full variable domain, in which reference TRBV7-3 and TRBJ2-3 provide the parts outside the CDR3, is GAGVSQTPSNKVTEKGKYVELRCDPISGHTALYWYRQSLGQGPEFLIYFQGTGAADDSGLPNDRFFAVRPEGSVSTLKIQRTERGDSAVYLCASSKTGGKDTQYFGPGTRLTVL.

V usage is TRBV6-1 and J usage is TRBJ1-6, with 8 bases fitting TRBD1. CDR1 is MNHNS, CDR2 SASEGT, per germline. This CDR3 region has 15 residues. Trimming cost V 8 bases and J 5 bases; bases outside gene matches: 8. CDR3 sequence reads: CASVQATGDNSPLHF. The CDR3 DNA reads TGTGCCAGCGTGCAGGCGACAGGGGATAATTCACCCCTCCACTTT.

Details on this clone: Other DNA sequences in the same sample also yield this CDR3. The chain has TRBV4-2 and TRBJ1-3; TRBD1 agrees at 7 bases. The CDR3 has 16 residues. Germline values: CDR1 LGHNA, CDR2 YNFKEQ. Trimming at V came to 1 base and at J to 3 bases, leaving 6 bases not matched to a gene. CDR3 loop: CASSQVGRDSGNTIYF. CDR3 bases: TGTGCCAGCAGCCAAGTCGGCCGGGACAGTGGAAACACCATATATTTT.

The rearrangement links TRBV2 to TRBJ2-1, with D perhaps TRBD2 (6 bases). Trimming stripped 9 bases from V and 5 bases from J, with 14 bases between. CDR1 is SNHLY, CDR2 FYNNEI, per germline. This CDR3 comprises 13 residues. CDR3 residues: CARQATGDNEQFF. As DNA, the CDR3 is TGTGCCAGACAAGCCACGGGGGACAATGAGCAGTTCTTC. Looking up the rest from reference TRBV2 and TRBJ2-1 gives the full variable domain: EPEVTQTPSHQVTQMGQEVILRCVPISNHLYFYWYRQILGQKVEFLVSFYNNEISEKSEIFDDQFSVERPDGSNFTLKIRSTKLEDSAMYFCARQATGDNEQFFGPGTRLTVL.

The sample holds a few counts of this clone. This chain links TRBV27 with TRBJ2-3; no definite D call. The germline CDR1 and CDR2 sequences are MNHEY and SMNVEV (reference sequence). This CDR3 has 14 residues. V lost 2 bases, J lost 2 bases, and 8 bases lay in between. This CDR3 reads CASSLGRNTDTQYF. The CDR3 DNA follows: TGTGCCAGCAGTTTAGGCAGGAACACAGATACGCAGTATTTT.

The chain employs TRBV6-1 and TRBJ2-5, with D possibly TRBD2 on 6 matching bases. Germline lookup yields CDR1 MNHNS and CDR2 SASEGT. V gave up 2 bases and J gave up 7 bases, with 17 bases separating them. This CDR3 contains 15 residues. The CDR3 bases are TGTGCCAGCAGTGAAATAAGGGCAGGGACTGGGACCCAGTACTTC. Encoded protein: CASSEIRAGTGTQYF.

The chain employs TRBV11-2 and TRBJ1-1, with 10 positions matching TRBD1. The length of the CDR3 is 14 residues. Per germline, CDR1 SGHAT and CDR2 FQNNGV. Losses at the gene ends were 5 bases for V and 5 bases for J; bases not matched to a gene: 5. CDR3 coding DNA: TGTGCCAGCAGCCCGACAGGGGGCTGGACTGAAGCTTTCTTT. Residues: CASSPTGGWTEAFF.

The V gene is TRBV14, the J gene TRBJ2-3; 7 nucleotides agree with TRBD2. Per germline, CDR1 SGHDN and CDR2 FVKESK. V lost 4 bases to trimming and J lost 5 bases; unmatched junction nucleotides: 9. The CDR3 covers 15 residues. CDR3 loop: CASSPPSGVEDTQYF. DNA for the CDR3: TGTGCCAGCAGCCCCCCCAGCGGGGTTGAAGATACGCAGTATTTT.

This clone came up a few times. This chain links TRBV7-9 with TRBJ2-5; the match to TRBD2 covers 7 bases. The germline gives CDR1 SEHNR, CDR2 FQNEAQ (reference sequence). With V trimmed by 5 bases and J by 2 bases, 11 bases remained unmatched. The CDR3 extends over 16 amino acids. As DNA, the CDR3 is TGTGCCAGCAGCCTCTGGCGTCTAGCGGTGCAAGAGACCCAGTACTTC. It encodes CASSLWRLAVQETQYF.

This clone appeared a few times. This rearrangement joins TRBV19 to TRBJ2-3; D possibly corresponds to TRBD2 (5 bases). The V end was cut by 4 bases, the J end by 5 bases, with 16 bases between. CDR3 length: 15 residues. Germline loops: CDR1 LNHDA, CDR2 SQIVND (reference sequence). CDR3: CASSTPGRPQDTQYF. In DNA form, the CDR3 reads TGTGCCAGTAGTACCCCGGGAAGACCCCAAGATACGCAGTATTTT.

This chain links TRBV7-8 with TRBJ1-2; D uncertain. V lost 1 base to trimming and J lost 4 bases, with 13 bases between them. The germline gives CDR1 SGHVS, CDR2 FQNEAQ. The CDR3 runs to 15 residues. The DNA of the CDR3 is TGTGCCAGCAGCTTAGATCTCACTTCGGGCTATGGCTACACCTTC. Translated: CASSLDLTSGYGYTF.

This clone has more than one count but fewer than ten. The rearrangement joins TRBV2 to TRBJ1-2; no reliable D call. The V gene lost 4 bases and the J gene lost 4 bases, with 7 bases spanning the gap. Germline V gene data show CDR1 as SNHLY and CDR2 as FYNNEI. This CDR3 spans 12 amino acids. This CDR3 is CASSAASYGYTF. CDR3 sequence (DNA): TGTGCCAGCAGTGCGGCAAGCTATGGCTACACCTTC.

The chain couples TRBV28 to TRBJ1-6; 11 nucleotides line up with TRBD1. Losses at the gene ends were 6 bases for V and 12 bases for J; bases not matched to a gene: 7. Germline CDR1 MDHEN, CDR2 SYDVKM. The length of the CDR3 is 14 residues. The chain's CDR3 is CASSRGQGALPLHF. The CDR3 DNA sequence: TGTGCCAGCAGCCGCGGACAGGGGGCATTACCCCTCCACTTT.

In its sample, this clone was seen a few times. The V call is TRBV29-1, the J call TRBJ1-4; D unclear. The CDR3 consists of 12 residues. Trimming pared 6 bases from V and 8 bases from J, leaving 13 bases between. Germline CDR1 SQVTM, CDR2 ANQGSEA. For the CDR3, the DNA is TGCAGCGTCCTGGAGCAACCGGAAAAACTGTTTTTT. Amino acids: CSVLEQPEKLFF.

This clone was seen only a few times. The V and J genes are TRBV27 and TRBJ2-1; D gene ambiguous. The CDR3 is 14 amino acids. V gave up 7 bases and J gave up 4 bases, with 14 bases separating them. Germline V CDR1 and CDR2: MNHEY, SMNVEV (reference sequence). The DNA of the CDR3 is TGTGCCAGCAACAGTCGAGCATCATACAATGAGCAGTTCTTC. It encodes CASNSRASYNEQFF.

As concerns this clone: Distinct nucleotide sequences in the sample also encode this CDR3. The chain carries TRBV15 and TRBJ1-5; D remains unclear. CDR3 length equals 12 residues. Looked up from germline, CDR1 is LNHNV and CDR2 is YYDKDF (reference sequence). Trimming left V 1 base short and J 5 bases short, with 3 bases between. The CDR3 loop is CATSRVDQPQHF. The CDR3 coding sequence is TGTGCCACCAGCAGAGTAGATCAGCCCCAGCATTTT.

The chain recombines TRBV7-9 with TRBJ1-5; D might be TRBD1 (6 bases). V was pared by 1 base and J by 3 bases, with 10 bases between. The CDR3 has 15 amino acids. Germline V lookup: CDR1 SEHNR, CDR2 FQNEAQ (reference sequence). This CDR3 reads CASSLGTVDNQPQHF. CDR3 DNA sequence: TGTGCCAGCAGCTTAGGGACAGTTGACAATCAGCCCCAGCATTTT.